This is a list of T cell receptor beta chains from one sample in a study of blood T cell repertoires in COVID-19. The data were produced by immunoSEQ multiplex PCR, yet TCRdb's version contains in-frame clones alone and is incomplete. The data contain fewer than 110,000 clones, 85% of them singletons. Specimen: peripheral blood. The receptors shown here come from a woman aged 65 to 85 with active or convalescent COVID-19. Each CDR3 is given with its conserved first and last residue. Each record gives: D gene, clone size, V gene, J gene, CDR3 protein, CDR3 DNA. The D gene is left open where the match is weak. Clone size is stated in some rows and not others, as once, few, many or a class when expanded.

TRBD1	once	TRBV11-2	TRBJ1-5	CASSHRTGGGNQPQHF	TGTGCCAGCAGCCATAGGACAGGGGGAGGCAATCAGCCCCAGCATTTT
TRBD2	NA	TRBV5-5	TRBJ2-7	CASSSGLAGGHEQYF	TGTGCCAGCAGCTCGGGACTAGCGGGAGGCCACGAGCAGTACTTC
NA	NA	TRBV19	TRBJ1-5	CASSIRDSFQPQHF	TGTGCCAGTAGTATCCGGGACTCATTTCAGCCCCAGCATTTT
NA	NA	TRBV5-5	TRBJ1-6	CASSSGEATPLHF	TGTGCCAGCAGCTCAGGGGAAGCGACACCCCTCCACTTT
TRBD1	NA	TRBV28	TRBJ2-3	CASSPGQLTSDTQYF	TGTGCCAGCAGTCCGGGACAGTTAACCTCAGATACGCAGTATTTT
NA	NA	TRBV21-1	TRBJ1-1	CASSKADRGGTEAFF	TGTGCCAGCAGCAAAGCGGACAGGGGAGGCACTGAAGCTTTCTTT
NA	NA	TRBV1	TRBJ1-5	CTSSRPGQGYSNQPQHF	TGCACCAGCAGCCGACCGGGACAAGGATATAGCAATCAGCCCCAGCATTTT
TRBD1	NA	TRBV3-1/TRBV3-2	TRBJ1-1	CASSSLYRQGPGSLVF	TGTGCCAGCAGCTCCTTATACCGACAGGGCCCGGGGTCTTTGGTCTTT
TRBD1	NA	TRBV10-3	TRBJ2-3	CAISPGQGGRTDTQYF	TGTGCCATCAGCCCAGGACAGGGGGGCCGCACAGATACGCAGTATTTT
TRBD2	NA	TRBV3-1/TRBV3-2	TRBJ2-6	CASSHSSGRPSGANVLTF	TGTGCCAGCAGCCATTCTAGCGGGCGTCCCTCTGGGGCCAACGTCCTGACTTTC
TRBD2	NA	TRBV9	TRBJ2-6	CASSVLAGVLSGANVLTF	TGTGCCAGCAGCGTCCTAGCGGGAGTCCTCTCTGGGGCCAACGTCCTGACTTTC
NA	NA	TRBV10-3	TRBJ2-3	CAISERWGGGVPDTQYF	TGTGCCATCAGTGAGAGATGGGGTGGCGGGGTTCCAGATACGCAGTATTTT
TRBD1	NA	TRBV7-2	TRBJ2-3	CASDRDRGSDTQYF	TGTGCCAGTGACCGGGACAGGGGTTCAGATACGCAGTATTTT
TRBD2	NA	TRBV6-2/TRBV6-3	TRBJ2-7	CASSYPEGLANYEQYF	TGTGCCAGCAGTTACCCGGAGGGACTAGCAAACTACGAGCAGTACTTC
TRBD1	NA	TRBV5-1	TRBJ1-4	CASSFQGVTNEKLFF	TGCGCCAGCAGCTTCCAGGGGGTAACTAATGAAAAACTGTTTTTT
NA	NA	TRBV2	TRBJ2-2	CASRGGSVGELFF	TGTGCCTCAAGGGGGGGCAGCGTCGGGGAGCTGTTTTTT
NA	NA	TRBV5-4	TRBJ1-6	CASSFRPTGGSPLHF	TGTGCCAGCAGCTTCAGACCTACGGGGGGATCACCCCTCCACTTT
NA	NA	TRBV5-4	TRBJ1-2	CASNLERINYGYTF	TGTGCCAGCAACTTGGAGCGGATTAACTATGGCTACACCTTC
NA	NA	TRBV2	TRBJ1-3	CASRATDTGGNTIYF	TGTGCCAGCAGGGCGACAGATACAGGTGGAAACACCATATATTTT
TRBD1	NA	TRBV18	TRBJ2-7	CASAEGQSNLEQYF	TGTGCCAGCGCAGAGGGACAGTCAAATCTCGAGCAGTACTTC
NA	NA	TRBV6-2/TRBV6-3	TRBJ1-2	CASSYPGQTTF	TGTGCCAGCAGTTACCCCGGACAGACTACCTTC
NA	NA	TRBV4-2	TRBJ1-2	CASSQYEGGYTF	TGTGCCAGCAGCCAATACGAGGGTGGCTACACCTTC
TRBD1	NA	TRBV3-1/TRBV3-2	TRBJ1-2	CASSQGQGVSTF	TGTGCCAGCAGCCAAGGGCAGGGGGTAAGCACCTTC
TRBD1	NA	TRBV4-3	TRBJ1-1	CASSPGQGGEAFF	TGCGCCAGCAGCCCGGGACAGGGCGGTGAAGCTTTCTTT
TRBD1	NA	TRBV2	TRBJ1-5	CASTQTGGFQPQHF	TGTGCCAGCACTCAGACAGGGGGATTTCAGCCCCAGCATTTT
NA	once	TRBV12-3/TRBV12-4	TRBJ2-3	CASSFKDTQYF	TGTGCCAGCAGTTTCAAAGATACGCAGTATTTT
TRBD2	few	TRBV11-3	TRBJ2-7	CASSLGLAGEATYEQYF	TGTGCCAGCAGTTTAGGACTAGCGGGAGAGGCTACCTACGAGCAGTACTTC
NA	NA	TRBV4-3	TRBJ1-1	CASSQDWLSSTEAFF	TGCGCCAGCAGCCAAGATTGGCTTTCTAGCACTGAAGCTTTCTTT
NA	once	TRBV10-3	TRBJ2-1	CAISGLGSSYNEQFF	TGTGCCATCAGCGGACTGGGAAGCTCCTACAATGAGCAGTTCTTC
TRBD2	few	TRBV5-6	TRBJ2-3	CASSLKGLAGVSGDTQYF	TGTGCCAGCAGCCTAAAGGGACTAGCGGGAGTTAGTGGAGATACGCAGTATTTT
NA	NA	TRBV7-9	TRBJ1-2	CASSLAGAGYTF	TGTGCCAGCAGCTTAGCGGGGGCTGGCTACACCTTC
NA	NA	TRBV1	TRBJ2-7	CTSSNSGLVWEQYF	TGCACCAGCAGCAATTCGGGACTGGTCTGGGAGCAGTACTTC
TRBD1	NA	TRBV7-6	TRBJ2-7	CASSPTQQGASEQYF	TGTGCCAGCAGCCCTACACAACAGGGGGCGAGCGAGCAGTACTTC
TRBD1	NA	TRBV3-1/TRBV3-2	TRBJ2-2	CASSQFQGAHRDTGELFF	TGTGCCAGCAGCCAGTTCCAGGGGGCTCACAGGGACACCGGGGAGCTGTTTTTT
NA	NA	TRBV11-2	TRBJ1-2	CASSSRLTGIYGYTF	TGTGCCAGCAGCTCCCGTTTGACAGGAATCTATGGCTACACCTTC
TRBD1	NA	TRBV18	TRBJ2-2	CASSPAGQGAGELFF	TGTGCCAGCTCGCCGGCAGGACAGGGGGCCGGGGAGCTGTTTTTT
TRBD1	NA	TRBV7-2	TRBJ2-7	CASSHRDRVGEQYF	TGTGCCAGCAGCCACCGCGACAGGGTGGGCGAGCAGTACTTC
TRBD1	NA	TRBV7-2	TRBJ1-2	CASSIYRGTNYGYTF	TGTGCCAGCAGCATATACAGGGGAACTAACTATGGCTACACCTTC
TRBD2	once	TRBV2	TRBJ2-1	CASRLIALADNEQFF	TGTGCCAGCAGGTTGATTGCGCTAGCGGACAATGAGCAGTTCTTC
NA	NA	TRBV2	TRBJ2-1	CASSRADNEQFF	TGTGCCAGCAGTAGAGCGGATAATGAGCAGTTCTTC
NA	once	TRBV30	TRBJ2-3	CAWSTGYDTQYF	TGTGCCTGGAGTACAGGATACGATACGCAGTATTTT
NA	NA	TRBV19	TRBJ1-5	CASTKGPVGGQPQHF	TGTGCCAGTACCAAAGGTCCCGTTGGAGGTCAGCCCCAGCATTTT
NA	NA	TRBV6-5	TRBJ1-5	CATQGNSNQPQHF	TGTGCCACCCAGGGAAATAGCAATCAGCCCCAGCATTTT
NA	NA	TRBV7-8	TRBJ2-2	CASQRSGVNTGELFF	TGTGCCAGCCAGAGGTCGGGGGTGAACACCGGGGAGCTGTTTTTT
NA	once	TRBV5-5	TRBJ1-4	CASSLDIRPTEKLFF	TGTGCCAGCAGCTTGGATATCAGGCCGACTGAAAAACTGTTTTTT
TRBD1	NA	TRBV7-9	TRBJ2-7	CASNGQGSYEQYF	TGTGCCAGCAACGGACAGGGATCCTACGAGCAGTACTTC
NA	few	TRBV3-1/TRBV3-2	TRBJ1-5	CASSQSRGNQPQHF	TGTGCCAGCAGTCAGTCCAGGGGCAATCAGCCCCAGCATTTT
TRBD2	NA	TRBV3-1/TRBV3-2	TRBJ2-7	CASRQSRLWGGTYEQYF	TGTGCCAGCAGACAGAGCCGTCTGTGGGGAGGGACCTACGAGCAGTACTTC
NA	NA	TRBV28	TRBJ2-2	CASSFPSHTGELFF	TGTGCCAGCAGTTTCCCTAGCCACACCGGGGAGCTGTTTTTT
TRBD2	NA	TRBV9	TRBJ2-5	CASGRTSGGPWETQYF	TGTGCCAGCGGACGGACTAGCGGGGGACCCTGGGAGACCCAGTACTTC